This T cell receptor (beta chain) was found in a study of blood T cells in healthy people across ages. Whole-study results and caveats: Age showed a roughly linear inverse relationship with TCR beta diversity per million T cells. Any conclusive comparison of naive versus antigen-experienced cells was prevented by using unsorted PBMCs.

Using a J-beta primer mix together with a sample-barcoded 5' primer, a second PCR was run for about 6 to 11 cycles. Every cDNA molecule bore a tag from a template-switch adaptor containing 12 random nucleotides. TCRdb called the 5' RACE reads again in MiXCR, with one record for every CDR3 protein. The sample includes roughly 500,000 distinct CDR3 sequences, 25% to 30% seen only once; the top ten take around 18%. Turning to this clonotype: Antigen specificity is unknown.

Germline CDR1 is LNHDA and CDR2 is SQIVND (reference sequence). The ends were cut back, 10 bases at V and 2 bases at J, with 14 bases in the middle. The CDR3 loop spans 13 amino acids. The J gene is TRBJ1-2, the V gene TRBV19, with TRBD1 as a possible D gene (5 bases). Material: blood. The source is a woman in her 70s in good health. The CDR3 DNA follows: TGTGCCACCGGGTCACAGGAGAACTATGGCTACACCTTC. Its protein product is CATGSQENYGYTF.